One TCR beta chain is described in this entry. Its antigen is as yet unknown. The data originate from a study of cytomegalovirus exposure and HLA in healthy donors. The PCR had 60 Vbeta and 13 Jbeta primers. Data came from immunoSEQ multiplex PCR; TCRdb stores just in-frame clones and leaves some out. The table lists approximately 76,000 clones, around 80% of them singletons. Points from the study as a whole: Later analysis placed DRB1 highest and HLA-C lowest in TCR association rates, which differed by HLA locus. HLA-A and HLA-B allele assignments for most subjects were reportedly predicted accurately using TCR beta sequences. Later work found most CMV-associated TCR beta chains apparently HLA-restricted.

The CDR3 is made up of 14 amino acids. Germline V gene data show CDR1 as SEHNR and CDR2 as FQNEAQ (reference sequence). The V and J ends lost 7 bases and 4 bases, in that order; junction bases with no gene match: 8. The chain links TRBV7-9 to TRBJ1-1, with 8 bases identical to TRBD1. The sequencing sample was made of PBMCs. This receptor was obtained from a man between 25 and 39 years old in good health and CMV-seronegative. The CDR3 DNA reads TGTGCCAGCACCGACAACAGGGGGTTCACTGAAGCTTTCTTT. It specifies CASTDNRGFTEAFF.